The next 30 T cell receptor beta chains were all read from a single sample in a study of cytomegalovirus exposure and HLA in healthy donors. The protocol was immunoSEQ multiplex PCR, while the TCRdb copy is restricted to in-frame clones and leaves out a portion. The data hold approximately 230,000 clones, with roughly nine tenths observed a single time. The sequencing sample was made of PBMCs. These receptors came from a man younger than 30 in good health and CMV-seropositive.

The CDR3 nucleotides read TGTGCCAGCAGCTTAGGTCTGGGAATGAACACTGAAGCTTTCTTT. Its translation is CASSLGLGMNTEAFF. This chain links TRBV11-3 with TRBJ1-1; the D is unclear. Trimming took off 1 base at V and 0 bases at J, with 9 bases between the two ends. Germline V gene data show CDR1 as SGHNT and CDR2 as YENEEA. The CDR3 covers 15 residues.

The chain is built from TRBV15 and TRBJ2-7, with D unclear. The ends were cut back, 0 bases at V and 2 bases at J, with 8 bases in the middle. The length of the CDR3 is 14 residues. Germline values: CDR1 LNHNV, CDR2 YYDKDF (reference sequence). The CDR3 loop reads CATSREGQAYEQYF. The CDR3 DNA reads as TGTGCCACCAGCAGAGAGGGTCAGGCCTACGAGCAGTACTTC.

This clone was detected only once. V is TRBV4-1 and J is TRBJ2-7; weak D call: TRBD1 (5 bases). Trimming left V 1 base short and J 5 bases short, with 15 bases between. Germline V CDR1 and CDR2: MGHRA, YSYEKL. This CDR3 has 15 residues. The CDR3 nucleotides read TGCGCCAGCAGCCAAGGAGGTGGGGCCCTCCACGAGCAGTACTTC. This gives the protein CASSQGGGALHEQYF.

The chain couples TRBV7-7 to TRBJ2-1, with unresolved D. This CDR3 contains 14 residues. With 1 base removed from V and 8 bases from J, the gap between germline ends came to 12 bases. The germline gives CDR1 SSHAT, CDR2 FNYEAQ (reference sequence). The chain's CDR3 is CASSLGTGLDEQFF. In DNA form, the CDR3 reads TGTGCCAGCAGCTTAGGAACTGGCTTGGATGAGCAGTTCTTC.

This rearrangement joins TRBV10-3 to TRBJ2-7; D possibly corresponds to TRBD1 (6 bases). The V end was cut by 0 bases, the J end by 3 bases, with 12 bases between. The CDR3 is 15 amino acids. In germline, CDR1 is ENHRY, CDR2 SYGVKD. For the CDR3, the DNA is TGTGCCATCAGTGAGTCGGGGACACGAATCTACGAGCAGTACTTC. Its translation is CAISESGTRIYEQYF.

The CDR3 reads CASSTTGVYENGYTF. CDR3 sequence (DNA): TGTGCCAGCAGTACAACAGGGGTTTATGAGAATGGCTACACCTTC. The V call is TRBV2, the J call TRBJ1-2; 7 positions match TRBD1. The germline V gene has CDR1 SNHLY and CDR2 FYNNEI. The CDR3 length is 15 residues. Trimming at V came to 5 bases and at J to 6 bases, leaving 12 bases not matched to a gene.

The gene calls are TRBV4-1 and TRBJ2-7, with 7 bases identical to TRBD1. The CDR3 extends over 15 amino acids. Germline-derived CDR1 and CDR2 are MGHRA and YSYEKL. V trimming: 2 bases; J trimming: 4 bases; junction bases outside the gene matches: 8. The CDR3 reads CASSQYEGAGYEQYF. The CDR3 DNA sequence: TGCGCCAGCAGCCAATACGAGGGGGCTGGTTACGAGCAGTACTTC.

With respect to this clone: Other DNA variants within this sample encode the same CDR3. This chain links TRBV6-5 with TRBJ2-7; the match to TRBD1 covers 9 bases. The CDR3 runs 13 residues. Germline loops: CDR1 MNHEY, CDR2 SVGAGI. The ends lost 2 bases at V and 4 bases at J; junction bases unmatched: 0. This CDR3 is CASSYDRGYEQYF. In nucleotides, the CDR3 is TGTGCCAGCAGTTACGACAGGGGGTACGAGCAGTACTTC.

This chain links TRBV19 with TRBJ1-2, with D unresolved. This CDR3 is 14 amino acids long. Trimming removed 3 bases from V and 1 base from J, with 9 bases in between. Germline V CDR1 and CDR2: LNHDA, SQIVND (reference sequence). This CDR3 is CASSILENNYGYTF. The CDR3 DNA is TGTGCCAGTAGTATCCTCGAGAATAACTATGGCTACACCTTC.

The chain is built from TRBV30 and TRBJ1-5; 10 bases map to TRBD1. The CDR3 sequence is 13 residues long. V shed 7 bases and J 4 bases; nucleotides not matched to a gene: 4. Germline CDR1 and CDR2: GTSNPN and SVGIG (reference sequence). The CDR3 spells CAFWTGGNQPQHF. The CDR3 nucleotides are TGTGCCTTTTGGACAGGGGGGAATCAGCCCCAGCATTTT.

This chain joins TRBV4-2 and TRBJ2-1; 9 bases map to TRBD1. The CDR3 has 16 amino acids. V was clipped by 1 base and J by 5 bases; unmatched bases: 6. In germline, CDR1 is LGHNA, CDR2 YNFKEQ. The CDR3 sequence is CASSQALGTGNNEQFF. As DNA, the CDR3 is TGTGCCAGCAGCCAAGCCCTCGGGACAGGGAACAATGAGCAGTTCTTC.

This chain connects TRBV7-3 to TRBJ2-3; 8 bases map to TRBD1. V trimming: 0 bases; J trimming: 1 base; junction bases outside the gene matches: 0. The CDR3 sequence is 15 residues long. Germline V CDR1 and CDR2: SGHTA, FQGTGA. The CDR3 DNA reads as TGTGCCAGCAGCTTAACCAGGGGGCGCACAGATACGCAGTATTTT. Encoded protein: CASSLTRGRTDTQYF.

This clone appeared a few times. CDR3 bases: TGTGCCAGCAGCTTAGATGGGACGGGGAACTATGGCTACACCTTC. Residues: CASSLDGTGNYGYTF. The V gene is TRBV7-2, the J gene TRBJ1-2, with D perhaps TRBD1 (5 bases). CDR1 is SGHTA and CDR2 is FQGNSA in the germline V gene. The CDR3 has 15 residues. Trimming left V 1 base short and J 2 bases short, with 11 bases between.

In its sample, this clone was seen once. The CDR3 DNA follows: TGTGCCAGCAGCCCCCTGGCAATCAATCAGCCCCAGCATTTT. This codes for CASSPLAINQPQHF. The chain uses TRBV7-2 and TRBJ1-5, with D unresolved. CDR1 and CDR2 from the germline V gene are SGHTA and FQGNSA. The CDR3 is 14 amino acids. Trimming left V 5 bases short and J 3 bases short, with 11 bases between.

The chain uses TRBV5-1 and TRBJ1-2; 8 nucleotides agree with TRBD1. V lost 1 base and J lost 2; bases outside the gene matches: 4. Germline CDR1 reads SGHRS; CDR2 reads YFSETQ. The CDR3 loop spans 15 amino acids. DNA for the CDR3: TGCGCCAGCAGCTTGTGGGGGACAGGCAACTATGGCTACACCTTC. Its protein product is CASSLWGTGNYGYTF.

V usage is TRBV7-2 and J usage is TRBJ2-7; D unresolved. This CDR3 region has 14 residues. V was cut by 0 bases and J by 2 bases, with 8 bases left in between. CDR1 and CDR2 (germline): SGHTA, FQGNSA. CDR3 sequence: CASSLAGSTYEQYF. For the CDR3, the DNA is TGTGCCAGCAGCTTAGCGGGCAGCACCTACGAGCAGTACTTC. The full variable domain, with the rest looked up from reference TRBV7-2 and TRBJ2-7, is GAGVSQSPSNKVTEKGKDVELRCDPISGHTALYWYRQSLGQGLEFLIYFQGNSAPDKSGLPSDRFSAERTGGSVSTLTIQRTQQEDSAVYLCASSLAGSTYEQYFGPGTRLTVT.

This clone has just one count. Different DNA sequences within this sample yield the same CDR3. The J gene is TRBJ2-2, the V gene TRBV5-1; D possibly corresponds to TRBD1 (6 bases). Trimming removed 3 bases at V and 1 base at J, with 7 bases between. The CDR3 consists of 14 residues. The germline gives CDR1 SGHRS, CDR2 YFSETQ. The CDR3 DNA follows: TGCGCCAGCAGCTCGGACAGGAACACCGGGGAGCTGTTTTTT. Protein product: CASSSDRNTGELFF.

The CDR3 region has the DNA TGTGCCAGCAGCTTAGTTGGTACCTCTAATGAGCAGTTCTTC. This encodes CASSLVGTSNEQFF. V is TRBV7-2 and J is TRBJ2-1; D remains unclear. Germline CDR1 is SGHTA and CDR2 is FQGNSA. The CDR3 totals 14 residues. V lost 1 base to trimming and J lost 7 bases, with 11 bases between them. The variable domain in full, with the rest retrieved from reference TRBV7-2 and TRBJ2-1, is GAGVSQSPSNKVTEKGKDVELRCDPISGHTALYWYRQSLGQGLEFLIYFQGNSAPDKSGLPSDRFSAERTGGSVSTLTIQRTQQEDSAVYLCASSLVGTSNEQFFGPGTRLTVL.

In nucleotides, the CDR3 is TGTGCCAGTAGTATAGGGATTAGCGGGCCCACAGATACGCAGTATTTT. Amino acid sequence: CASSIGISGPTDTQYF. The V gene is TRBV19, the J gene TRBJ2-3; 7 bases fit TRBD2. The CDR3 has 16 residues. Germline CDR1 is LNHDA and CDR2 is SQIVND (reference sequence). V gave up 1 base and J gave up 2 bases; unmatched junction bases: 6.

The rearrangement uses TRBV30 and TRBJ1-2; a possible D gene is TRBD1 (5 bases). The CDR3 spans 15 residues. Trimming shortened V by 3 bases and J by 3 bases, and 17 bases separated the two germline ends. Germline lookup yields CDR1 GTSNPN and CDR2 SVGIG (reference sequence). CDR3 amino acids: CAWSKSGAGDYGYTF. The CDR3 coding sequence is TGTGCCTGGAGCAAGTCTGGGGCGGGGGACTATGGCTACACCTTC.

The rearrangement links TRBV5-1 to TRBJ2-2; D possibly uses TRBD1 or TRBD2 (5 bases each). CDR1 and CDR2 (germline): SGHRS, YFSETQ. The length of the CDR3 is 16 residues. V was cut by 3 bases and J by 3 bases, with 15 bases left in between. Here the CDR3 reads CASSWGWRRYTGELFF. The CDR3, as DNA: TGCGCCAGCAGCTGGGGGTGGAGGAGGTACACCGGGGAGCTGTTTTTT.

The chain links TRBV7-2 to TRBJ2-1, with 7 bases fitting TRBD2. Germline V gives CDR1 SGHTA, CDR2 FQGNSA. V was pared by 1 base and J by 1 base, with 1 base of the junction left unmatched. There are 15 residues in the CDR3. The CDR3 DNA is TGTGCCAGCAGCTTAGTCGGGGGGTCCTACAATGAGCAGTTCTTC. Its translation: CASSLVGGSYNEQFF.

The chain employs TRBV29-1 and TRBJ2-3; D may be TRBD1 (6 bases). Per germline, CDR1 SQVTM and CDR2 ANQGSEA. V lost 6 bases, J lost 3 bases, and 16 bases lay in between. The CDR3 extends over 14 amino acids. The DNA of the CDR3 is TGCAGCGTCGCTATTGGGACACCGACAGATACGCAGTATTTT. It is translated as CSVAIGTPTDTQYF.

This clone showed up just once. This chain joins TRBV13 and TRBJ1-5; D is unclear. The germline V and J ends were trimmed by 5 bases and 4 bases, with 6 bases remaining between them. The CDR3 is made up of 12 amino acids. The V gene's germline CDR1 is PRHDT and CDR2 FYEKMQ (reference sequence). Here the CDR3 reads CASSQPNQPQHF. The CDR3 DNA reads as TGTGCCAGCAGCCAGCCTAATCAGCCCCAGCATTTT.

This clone showed up just once. The CDR3 reads CASSLGQGTDYTF. The CDR3 region has the DNA TGTGCCAGCAGCTTGGGACAGGGGACGGACTACACCTTC. The chain joins TRBV7-2 to TRBJ1-2; 10 bases agree with TRBD1. Germline V gene lookup returns CDR1 SGHTA and CDR2 FQGNSA. The CDR3 length is 13 residues. V was pared by 3 bases and J by 10 bases, with 5 bases of the junction left unmatched.

The chain has TRBV9 and TRBJ2-6; unclear D gene. The CDR3 contains 15 residues. Germline loops: CDR1 SGDLS, CDR2 YYNGEE. The V end lost 2 bases, the J end lost 1 base, and 7 bases lay between the germline ends. For the CDR3, the DNA is TGTGCCAGCAGCGTCCTAGATTCTGGGGCCAACGTCCTGACTTTC. It yields the protein CASSVLDSGANVLTF.

The chain combines TRBV5-1 with TRBJ1-2, with TRBD1 matching 9 bases. The germline CDR1 and CDR2 sequences are SGHRS and YFSETQ. The J segment lost 8 bases and the V segment lost 4 bases, leaving 12 bases of the junction unmatched. This CDR3 comprises 15 residues. Written as DNA, the CDR3 is TGCGCCAGCAGCGGCTCCGGGACAGGGTTTTGGGGCTACACCTTC. Translated, it gives CASSGSGTGFWGYTF. Using reference TRBV5-1 and TRBJ1-2 for the parts outside the CDR3, the full variable domain is KAGVTQTPRYLIKTRGQQVTLSCSPISGHRSVSWYQQTPGQGLQFLFEYFSETQRNKGNFPGRFSGRQFSNSRSEMNVSTLELGDSALYLCASSGSGTGFWGYTFGSGTRLTVV.

On this clone: Relative to the germline gene, one junction end is altered; a read error may explain this. The CDR3 is CASSLTGTSGSTDTQYF. The CDR3 DNA is TGTGCCAGCAGCCTAACCGGGACTAGCGGGAGCACAGATACGCAGTATTTT. J is TRBJ2-3 and V is TRBV7-3; TRBD2 aligns across 12 bases. Germline V CDR1 and CDR2: SGHTA, FQGTGA. The CDR3 length is 17 residues.

The rearrangement links TRBV11-2 to TRBJ2-7; D not resolved. Trimming removed 1 base from V and 6 bases from J, with 19 bases in between. The germline gives CDR1 SGHAT, CDR2 FQNNGV. There are 16 residues in the CDR3. The CDR3 is CASSLGPSSWPAEQYF. CDR3 bases: TGTGCCAGCAGCTTAGGGCCATCCAGTTGGCCCGCCGAGCAGTACTTC.

V gene TRBV6-1 combines with J gene TRBJ2-1, with 10 nucleotides matching TRBD2. The germline V gene encodes CDR1 MNHNS and CDR2 SASEGT. The CDR3 runs 16 residues. J was trimmed by 4 bases and V by 1 base; bases with no gene match: 4. The CDR3 coding sequence is TGTGCCAGCAGTGAAGTAGGACTAGCGGATTACAATGAGCAGTTCTTC. Protein: CASSEVGLADYNEQFF.